This TCR beta chain came from a study of blood T cell repertoires in COVID-19. The overall study: PBMCs, B-cell-depleted T cells, or T cells were the source of the cDNA or gDNA that made up the material.

This table comes from immunoSEQ multiplex PCR, and its TCRdb copy is limited to in-frame clones, with some not included. In the table there are more than 200,000 clones, approximately 86% of which are singletons. About this clone: The sample holds other DNA sequences that translate to the same CDR3.

The source is a woman at least 80 years old with active or convalescent COVID-19. Input material: peripheral blood.

CDR3 residues: CSAVAGGSTGELFF. The CDR3 DNA reads TGCAGCGCCGTGGCCGGGGGGTCCACCGGGGAGCTGTTTTTT. V gene TRBV29-1 combines with J gene TRBJ2-2; TRBD2 agrees at 7 bases. This CDR3 is built from 14 residues. Germline trimming cut 7 bases from V and 4 bases from J; bases unmatched to any gene: 9. Germline V gene sequence: CDR1 SQVTM, CDR2 ANQGSEA.